This entry describes one T cell receptor beta chain. The germline gives CDR1 MGHDK, CDR2 SYGVNS. Trimming pared 1 base from V and 4 bases from J, leaving 19 bases between. The CDR3 runs 17 residues. This sample was taken from a study of blood T cell repertoires in COVID-19. As for the study in general: Specimens from acute and convalescent COVID-19 originated in the United States, Italy and Spain. The cDNA or gDNA used as material had been derived from T cells, B-cell-depleted T cells, or PBMCs.

Original methodology: Amplification from reference gene primers served as the basis for estimated nucleated cell counts. TCRdb's copy holds only in-frame clones and misses some; the assay was immunoSEQ multiplex PCR. V and J calls and clone size are those listed in that table; D and trimming were worked out from the DNA. Of approximately 280,000 clones listed, roughly 87% are singletons. The rearrangement uses TRBV25-1 and TRBJ1-2; D may be TRBD1 (5 bases). This TCR was recovered from a man between 18 and 29 years old with active or convalescent COVID-19. Sequencing was carried out using peripheral blood. CDR3 nucleotides: TGTGCCAGCAGTGAATTGGAGGGGAGGGGCCGCGCCTATGGCTACACCTTC. It encodes CASSELEGRGRAYGYTF.